What follows describes a single T cell receptor (beta chain). The antigen is not known. The data were taken from a study of cytomegalovirus exposure and HLA in healthy donors. Points from the study as a whole: For most TCR beta V segments, an earlier analysis put the productive rate at about 87% or about 30% of the time. The study flagged some 170 TCR beta chains as cytomegalovirus-associated. According to reports, the classifier identified cytomegalovirus status with high specificity and sensitivity.

The PCR contained 60 Vbeta and 13 Jbeta primers. Measured with immunoSEQ multiplex PCR; TCRdb has only the in-frame clones, and not every one. The sample holds approximately 150,000 clones, around two thirds seen once. The sequencing input was PBMCs. This receptor was taken from a male donor in good health and CMV-seronegative.

CDR3 sequence (DNA): TGTGCCAGCAGTGGCGGGGCCCGGGGAGAGCAGTTCTTC. Protein product: CASSGGARGEQFF. The V call is TRBV27, the J call TRBJ2-1; D is perhaps TRBD2 (6 bases). The CDR3 length is 13 residues. V dropped 5 bases and J dropped 10 bases, with 15 bases sitting between them. The germline gives CDR1 MNHEY, CDR2 SMNVEV (reference sequence).